This TCR beta chain was found in a study of T-cell reconstitution after alpha-beta-depleted transplantation in children. Unique molecular identifiers featured in how the TCRbeta library was prepared. In TCRdb, the PCR reads were re-called with MiXCR into one record per CDR3 protein. This sample has about 220,000 distinct CDR3 sequences, with under 20% found just once. Study observations and caveats: As was reported, about two months after transplant, alpha-beta T cells came from several hundred expanded graft clones. Diversity and T-cell counts at one year after transplant derived mostly from new T cells. In some patients, recipient T cells and intrathymic progenitors surviving conditioning explained high day-60 diversity.

This clonotype came up a few times. Its antigen remains unknown. Deletions cut 5 bases from V and 4 bases from J, with 8 bases between. Germline-derived CDR1 and CDR2 are SQVTM and ANQGSEA. This CDR3 has 12 amino acids. V is TRBV29-1 and J is TRBJ1-4; D unclear. This specimen was PBMCs, mostly from graft donor cells, taken 360 days after TCRalphabeta/CD19-depleted stem cell transplant. This TCR derives from a male patient aged 2-10 years who had a stem cell transplant for acute lymphoblastic leukemia, so the T cells may come from the graft donor. The CDR3 nucleotides are TGCAGCGTTCGTGGCAGTAATGAAAAACTGTTTTTT. Its protein product is CSVRGSNEKLFF.